This passage covers 5 T cell receptor beta chains from one sample sequenced in a study of shared clonotypes between healthy human individuals. The repertoire was sequenced with immunoSEQ multiplex PCR; TCRdb's copy has only in-frame clones and lacks some. Here the sample spans 2 million to 2.5 million clones, 95% being singletons. Material for sequencing was naive CD4+ T cells sorted from blood. The subset denotes: CD45RA+ positively selected. Receptor source: a man in his late teens or twenties in good health.

The chain is built from TRBV5-6 and TRBJ2-5; TRBD1 matches at 8 bases. V was clipped by 5 bases and J by 4 bases; unmatched bases: 7. This CDR3 has 14 amino acids. CDR1 and CDR2 (germline): SGHDT, YYEEEE. The CDR3 nucleotides read TGTGCCAGCAGACTAGGACAGGGTAGAGAGACCCAGTACTTC. The encoded protein is CASRLGQGRETQYF.

The genes are TRBV30 and TRBJ2-1; D possibly matches TRBD1 or TRBD2 (7 bases each). Trimming shortened V by 4 bases and J by 10 bases, and 17 bases separated the two germline ends. Germline V lookup: CDR1 GTSNPN, CDR2 SVGIG (reference sequence). CDR3 length: 13 residues. CDR3: CAWTGGGRVEQFF. As DNA, the CDR3 is TGTGCCTGGACAGGGGGAGGGAGGGTAGAGCAGTTCTTC.

The chain joins TRBV5-4 to TRBJ2-2; 8 nucleotides align to TRBD1. The CDR3 sequence is 15 residues long. V lost 4 bases, J lost 6 bases, and 8 bases stayed unmatched. Germline V gene sequence: CDR1 SGHNT, CDR2 YYREEE (reference sequence). The CDR3 DNA is TGTGCCAGCAGCCCCCCGACACAGGGGGCCGGGGAGCTGTTTTTT. Its protein is CASSPPTQGAGELFF.

This chain joins TRBV9 and TRBJ1-2; D unclear. With 3 bases removed from V and 5 bases from J, the gap between germline ends came to 14 bases. Germline values: CDR1 SGDLS, CDR2 YYNGEE. This CDR3 comprises 14 residues. CDR3 residues: CASSAQGSGYGYTF. In DNA form, the CDR3 reads TGTGCCAGCAGCGCCCAAGGCTCGGGGTATGGCTACACCTTC.

This chain uses TRBV2 with TRBJ2-5; D is perhaps TRBD1 or TRBD2 (6 bases each). Germline CDR1 SNHLY, CDR2 FYNNEI. This CDR3 has 12 residues. V was shortened by 8 bases and J by 5 bases, with 12 bases between the two germline ends. CDR3 sequence (DNA): TGTGCCAGCGAGGGGGGAGGCGAGACCCAGTACTTC. It specifies CASEGGGETQYF.